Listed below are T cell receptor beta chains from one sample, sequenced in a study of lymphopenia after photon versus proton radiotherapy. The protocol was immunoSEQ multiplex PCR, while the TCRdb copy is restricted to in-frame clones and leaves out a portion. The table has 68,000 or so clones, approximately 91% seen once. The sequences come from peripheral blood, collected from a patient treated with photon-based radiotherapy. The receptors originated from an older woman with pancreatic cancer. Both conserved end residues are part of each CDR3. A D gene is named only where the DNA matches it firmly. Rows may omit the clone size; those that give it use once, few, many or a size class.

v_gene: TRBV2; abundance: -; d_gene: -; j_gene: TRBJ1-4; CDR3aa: CASISGDSGEKLFF; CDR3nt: TGTGCCAGCATCAGCGGTGATAGTGGTGAAAAACTGTTTTTT
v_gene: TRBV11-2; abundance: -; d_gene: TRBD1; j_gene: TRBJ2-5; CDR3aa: CASSAVPRDRGTQYF; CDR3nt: TGTGCCAGCAGTGCGGTTCCCCGGGACAGGGGGACCCAGTACTTC
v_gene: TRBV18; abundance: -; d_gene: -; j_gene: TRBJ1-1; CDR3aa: CASSPPTGQKNTEAFF; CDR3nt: TGTGCCAGCTCACCACCCACCGGACAAAAGAACACTGAAGCTTTCTTT
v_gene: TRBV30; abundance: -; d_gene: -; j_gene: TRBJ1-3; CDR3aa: CAWEKEAAGNTIYF; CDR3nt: TGTGCCTGGGAGAAGGAGGCTGCTGGAAACACCATATATTTT
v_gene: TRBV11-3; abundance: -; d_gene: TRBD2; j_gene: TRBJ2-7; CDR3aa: CASSLHSGSGYEQYF; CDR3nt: TGTGCCAGCAGCCTCCACAGCGGGAGTGGCTACGAGCAGTACTTC
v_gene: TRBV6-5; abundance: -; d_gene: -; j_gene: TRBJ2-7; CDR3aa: CASSIGAPRYEQYF; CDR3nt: TGTGCCAGCAGTATAGGCGCGCCTCGTTACGAGCAGTACTTC
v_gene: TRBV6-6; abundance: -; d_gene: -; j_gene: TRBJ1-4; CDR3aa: CASSFSTGKGEKLFF; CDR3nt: TGTGCCAGCAGTTTCTCGACAGGCAAGGGTGAAAAACTGTTTTTT
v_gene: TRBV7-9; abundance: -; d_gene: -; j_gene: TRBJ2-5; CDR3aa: CASNRQRQETQYF; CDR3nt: TGTGCCAGCAACCGACAGAGACAAGAGACCCAGTACTTC
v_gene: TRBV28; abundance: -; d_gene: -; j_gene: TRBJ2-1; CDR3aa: CASSLGLSSYNEQFF; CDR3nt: TGTGCCAGCAGTTTGGGACTTAGCTCCTACAATGAGCAGTTCTTC
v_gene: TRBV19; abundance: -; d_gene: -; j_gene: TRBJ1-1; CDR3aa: CASSAIRDGAFF; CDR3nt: TGTGCCAGTAGTGCGATCCGGGACGGGGCTTTCTTT
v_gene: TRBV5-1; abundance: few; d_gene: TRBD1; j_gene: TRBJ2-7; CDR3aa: CASSFNWDRPSYEQYF; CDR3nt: TGCGCCAGCAGCTTTAATTGGGACAGGCCTTCCTACGAGCAGTACTTC
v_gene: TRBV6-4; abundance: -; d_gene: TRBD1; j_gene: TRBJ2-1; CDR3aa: CASSLNKLDRGRNNEQFF; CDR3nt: TGTGCCAGCAGCCTCAATAAACTGGACAGGGGGCGTAACAATGAGCAGTTCTTC
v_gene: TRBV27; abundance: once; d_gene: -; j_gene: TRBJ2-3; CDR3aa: CAIAPSGVGTDTQYF; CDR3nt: TGTGCCATCGCACCCTCGGGGGTAGGCACAGATACGCAGTATTTT
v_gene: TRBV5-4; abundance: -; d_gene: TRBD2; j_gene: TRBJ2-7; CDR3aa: CASSQGLAGNTYEQYF; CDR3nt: TGTGCCAGCAGCCAGGGACTAGCGGGAAACACCTACGAGCAGTACTTC
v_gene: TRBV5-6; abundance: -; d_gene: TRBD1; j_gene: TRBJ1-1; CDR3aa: CASSHKRDRVRSNTEAFF; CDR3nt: TGTGCCAGCAGCCACAAGAGGGACAGGGTTAGGTCGAACACTGAAGCTTTCTTT
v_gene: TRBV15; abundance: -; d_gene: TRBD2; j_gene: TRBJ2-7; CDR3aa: CATSTSASGRDKYF; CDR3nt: TGTGCCACCAGCACGTCGGCTAGCGGGAGGGATAAGTACTTC
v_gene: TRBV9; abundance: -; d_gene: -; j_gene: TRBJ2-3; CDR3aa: CASSERDSLTDTQYF; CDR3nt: TGTGCCAGCAGCGAGCGGGACAGCCTCACAGATACGCAGTATTTT
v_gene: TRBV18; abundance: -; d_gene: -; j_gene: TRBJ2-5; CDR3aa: CASSPRVGNSQETQYF; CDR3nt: TGTGCCAGCTCACCGAGGGTCGGGAACAGCCAAGAGACCCAGTACTTC
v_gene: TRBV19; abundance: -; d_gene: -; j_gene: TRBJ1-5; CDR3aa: CASSASQQPQHF; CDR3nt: TGTGCCAGTAGTGCCAGCCAGCAGCCCCAGCATTTT
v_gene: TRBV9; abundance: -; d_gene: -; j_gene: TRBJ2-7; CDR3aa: CASSVGPSYEQYF; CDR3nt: TGTGCCAGCAGCGTAGGCCCCTCCTACGAGCAGTACTTC
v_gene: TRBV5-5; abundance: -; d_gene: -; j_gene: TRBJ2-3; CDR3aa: CASSRLISTDTQYF; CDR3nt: TGTGCCAGCAGCCGGCTCATAAGCACAGATACGCAGTATTTT
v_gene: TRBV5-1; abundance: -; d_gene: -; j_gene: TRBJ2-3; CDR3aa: CASLPGVGDTQYF; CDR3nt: TGCGCCAGCTTACCGGGGGTCGGAGATACGCAGTATTTT
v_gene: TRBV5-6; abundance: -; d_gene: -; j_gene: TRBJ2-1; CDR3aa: CASSYDLDEQFF; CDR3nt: TGTGCCAGCAGCTACGACCTGGATGAGCAGTTCTTC
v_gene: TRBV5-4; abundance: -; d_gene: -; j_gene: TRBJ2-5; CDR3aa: CASSPGGRQETQYF; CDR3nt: TGTGCCAGCAGCCCCGGGGGTAGGCAAGAGACCCAGTACTTC
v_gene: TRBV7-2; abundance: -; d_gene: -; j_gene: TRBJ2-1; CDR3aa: CASSLEADQGFPPLHEQFF; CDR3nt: TGTGCCAGCAGCTTAGAAGCGGATCAGGGGTTTCCCCCTTTGCATGAGCAGTTCTTC
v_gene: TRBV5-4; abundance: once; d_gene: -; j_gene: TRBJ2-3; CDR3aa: CASSISGTDTQYF; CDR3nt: TGTGCCAGCAGCATATCAGGCACAGATACGCAGTATTTT
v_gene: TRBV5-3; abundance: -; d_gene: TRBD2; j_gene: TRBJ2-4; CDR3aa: CARSSLTGGGDIQYF; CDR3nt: TGTGCCAGAAGCTCTCTGACGGGAGGCGGGGACATTCAGTACTTC
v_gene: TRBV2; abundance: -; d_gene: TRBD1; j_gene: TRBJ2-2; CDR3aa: CASRGQGRVGELFF; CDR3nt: TGTGCCAGCCGTGGACAGGGAAGGGTCGGGGAGCTGTTTTTT
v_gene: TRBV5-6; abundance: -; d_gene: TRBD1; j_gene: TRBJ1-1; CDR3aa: CASSLANRGRTEAFF; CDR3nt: TGTGCCAGCAGCTTGGCCAACAGGGGGCGAACTGAAGCTTTCTTT
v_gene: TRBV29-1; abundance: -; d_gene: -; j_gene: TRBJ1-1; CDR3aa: CSVRGRLNTEAFF; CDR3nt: TGCAGCGTCCGCGGACGGCTGAACACTGAAGCTTTCTTT
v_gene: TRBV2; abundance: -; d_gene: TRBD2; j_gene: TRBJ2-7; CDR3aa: CASSVAGGPYEQYF; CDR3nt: TGTGCCAGCAGTGTAGCGGGAGGGCCGTACGAGCAGTACTTC
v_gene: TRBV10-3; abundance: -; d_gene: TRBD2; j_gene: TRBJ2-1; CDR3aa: CAIRGGEWNEQFF; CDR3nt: TGTGCCATCAGGGGGGGGGAGTGGAATGAGCAGTTCTTC
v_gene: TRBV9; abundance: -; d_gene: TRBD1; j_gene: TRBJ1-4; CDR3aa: CASSADRANEKLFF; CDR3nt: TGTGCCAGCAGCGCGGACAGGGCGAATGAAAAACTGTTTTTT
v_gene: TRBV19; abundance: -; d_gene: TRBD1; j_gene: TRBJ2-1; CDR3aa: CASSNRQGGEQFF; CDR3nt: TGTGCCAGTAGTAACAGACAGGGCGGTGAGCAGTTCTTC
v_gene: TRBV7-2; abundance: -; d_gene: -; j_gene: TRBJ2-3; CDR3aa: CASSKVRDTQYF; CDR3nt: TGTGCCAGCAGTAAAGTGCGAGATACGCAGTATTTT
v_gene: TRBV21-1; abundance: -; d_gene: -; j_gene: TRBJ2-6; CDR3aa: CASSKGVRPTGANVLTF; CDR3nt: TGTGCCAGCAGCAAAGGGGTCAGGCCGACTGGGGCCAACGTCCTGACTTTC
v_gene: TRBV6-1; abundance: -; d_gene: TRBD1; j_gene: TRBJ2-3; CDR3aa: CASSEASPGTANTDTQYF; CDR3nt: TGTGCCAGCAGTGAAGCATCACCAGGGACAGCAAACACAGATACGCAGTATTTT
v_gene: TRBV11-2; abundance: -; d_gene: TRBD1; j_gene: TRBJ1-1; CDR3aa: CASSHPDRGQTEAFF; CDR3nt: TGTGCCAGCAGCCACCCGGACAGGGGTCAGACTGAAGCTTTCTTT
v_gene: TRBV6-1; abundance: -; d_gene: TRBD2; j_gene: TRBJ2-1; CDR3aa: CASSSRLAGGNEQFF; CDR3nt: TGTGCCAGCAGTTCAAGACTAGCGGGAGGCAATGAGCAGTTCTTC
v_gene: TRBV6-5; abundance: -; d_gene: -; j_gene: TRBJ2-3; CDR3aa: CASSYTGGPSTDTQYF; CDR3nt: TGTGCCAGCAGTTACACCGGGGGACCTAGCACAGATACGCAGTATTTT